Below are 24 T cell receptor beta chains sequenced from a single sample in a study of radiation and T cells in renal cell carcinoma. Produced via immunoSEQ multiplex PCR; TCRdb's table is partial and in-frame only. The sample has about 150,000 clones, 88% seen once. Time point of the sample: baseline pretreatment blood. Treatment noted: 15 Gy SBRT to primary tumor, nephrectomy 4 weeks later. The specimen comprised blood, sampled from a patient whose treatment included radiotherapy and nephrectomy. All receptors come from a woman between 65 and 79 years old with renal cell carcinoma.

This clone has just one count. The chain uses TRBV7-2 and TRBJ1-2, with a weak D call TRBD1 (6 bases). Germline-derived CDR1 and CDR2 are SGHTA and FQGNSA. V was cut by 1 base and J by 5 bases, with 14 bases left in between. The CDR3 is 15 residues long. CDR3 bases: TGTGCCAGCAGCTTAGACCTACAGGGTCCTTATGGCTACACCTTC. This encodes CASSLDLQGPYGYTF. The whole variable domain, filled in from reference TRBV7-2 and TRBJ1-2, reads GAGVSQSPSNKVTEKGKDVELRCDPISGHTALYWYRQSLGQGLEFLIYFQGNSAPDKSGLPSDRFSAERTGGSVSTLTIQRTQQEDSAVYLCASSLDLQGPYGYTFGSGTRLTVV.

The chain links TRBV7-9 to TRBJ2-2; D gene unclear. The V end was cut by 1 base, the J end by 2 bases, with 8 bases between. The CDR3 is made up of 15 amino acids. Germline CDR1 reads SEHNR; CDR2 reads FQNEAQ (reference sequence). Written as DNA, the CDR3 is TGTGCCAGCAGCTTAGTATCCGGTAACACCGGGGAGCTGTTTTTT. This gives the protein CASSLVSGNTGELFF.

Here the CDR3 reads CASLPGVRGTEAFF. The CDR3 DNA follows: TGTGCCAGTCTTCCAGGGGTTCGGGGAACTGAAGCTTTCTTT. The genes are TRBV19 and TRBJ1-1; TRBD1 is a possible D gene (6 bases). V was cut by 8 bases and J by 5 bases, with 18 bases left in between. Germline CDR1 is LNHDA and CDR2 is SQIVND (reference sequence). The CDR3 runs 14 residues.

V gene TRBV6-5 combines with J gene TRBJ1-6; 8 bases agree with TRBD1. The J segment lost 6 bases and the V segment lost 7 bases, leaving 5 bases of the junction unmatched. Looked up from germline, CDR1 is MNHEY and CDR2 is SVGAGI. This CDR3 comprises 14 residues. The CDR3 bases are TGTGCCAGCACCAGGACAGGGACTAATTCACCCCTCCACTTT. Its protein product is CASTRTGTNSPLHF.

This chain connects TRBV7-9 to TRBJ2-3; the D is unclear. This CDR3 has 13 residues. Germline lookup yields CDR1 SEHNR and CDR2 FQNEAQ (reference sequence). Trimming took off 0 bases at V and 3 bases at J, with 4 bases between the two ends. DNA of the CDR3: TGTGCCAGCAGCTTAGCGGTTACAGATACGCAGTATTTT. This translates into CASSLAVTDTQYF.

A single count supports this clone. The V call is TRBV11-2, the J call TRBJ2-7, with D uncertain. The V gene's germline CDR1 is SGHAT and CDR2 FQNNGV. The CDR3 loop spans 12 amino acids. With 5 bases removed from V and 5 bases from J, the gap between germline ends came to 10 bases. CDR3 in amino acids: CASSPTGHEQYF. The CDR3 region has the DNA TGTGCCAGCAGCCCGACCGGCCACGAGCAGTACTTC.

The chain has TRBV5-1 and TRBJ1-5; 7 nucleotides agree with TRBD1. This CDR3 has 15 residues. With 0 bases clipped from V and 8 bases from J, the junction kept 8 bases outside the gene matches. Germline V gene sequence: CDR1 SGHRS, CDR2 YFSETQ. DNA of the CDR3: TGCGCCAGCAGCTTGGCGGGACAGCTCTCTGAGCCCCAGCATTTT. Translated: CASSLAGQLSEPQHF.

Turning to this clone: Germline is not matched at one junction end, which may reflect a read error. J is TRBJ2-3 and V is TRBV29-1; the match to TRBD2 covers 8 bases. The CDR3 is made up of 13 amino acids. The germline CDR1 and CDR2 sequences are SQVTM and ANQGSEA. The CDR3 nucleotides are TGCAGCGTCGAAGCGGGGGCGATAGATACGCAGTATTTT. It encodes CSVEAGAIDTQYF.

V is TRBV11-2 and J is TRBJ2-7; D may be TRBD2 (5 bases). Trimming left V 5 bases short and J 0 bases short, with 11 bases between. The CDR3 has 14 residues. Per germline, CDR1 SGHAT and CDR2 FQNNGV. This CDR3 reads CASSPGYASYEQYF. The CDR3 DNA reads TGTGCCAGCAGCCCGGGGTACGCCTCCTACGAGCAGTACTTC. The whole variable domain, remainder taken from reference TRBV11-2 and TRBJ2-7, is EAGVAQSPRYKIIEKRQSVAFWCNPISGHATLYWYQQILGQGPKLLIQFQNNGVVDDSQLPKDRFSAERLKGVDSTLKIQPAKLEDSAVYLCASSPGYASYEQYFGPGTRLTVT.

The chain uses TRBV5-6 and TRBJ2-3; no firm D call. CDR1 and CDR2 (germline): SGHDT, YYEEEE. V was cut by 4 bases and J by 0 bases, with 9 bases left in between. The CDR3 runs 14 residues. Here the CDR3 DNA reads TGTGCCAGCAGCAGGGTTGGGAGCACAGATACGCAGTATTTT. It specifies CASSRVGSTDTQYF.

The V call is TRBV7-6, the J call TRBJ2-7; D is possibly TRBD1 or TRBD2 (5 bases each). The germline CDR1 and CDR2 sequences are SGHVS and FNYEAQ. The CDR3 spans 13 residues. Trimming stripped 5 bases from V and 7 bases from J, with 15 bases between. The CDR3 reads CASSPLGAGEQYF. The DNA for the CDR3 is TGTGCCAGCAGCCCCCTCGGGGCGGGTGAGCAGTACTTC.

The rearrangement uses TRBV6-1 and TRBJ1-4; D ambiguous. This CDR3 has 13 amino acids. Germline loops: CDR1 MNHNS, CDR2 SASEGT. Trimming took off 6 bases at V and 5 bases at J, with 10 bases between the two ends. The CDR3 reads CASSGRGNEKLFF. CDR3 nucleotide sequence: TGTGCCAGCAGCGGACGGGGAAATGAAAAACTGTTTTTT.

This clone was detected only once. The chain is built from TRBV11-2 and TRBJ2-7; TRBD1 matches 7 bases. The V and J ends lost 0 bases and 2 bases, in that order; junction bases with no gene match: 7. Looked up from germline, CDR1 is SGHAT and CDR2 is FQNNGV. The CDR3 consists of 16 residues. CDR3: CASSLELTGFPYEQYF. The CDR3 nucleotides read TGTGCCAGCAGCTTAGAGCTGACAGGGTTCCCCTACGAGCAGTACTTC.

This chain uses TRBV10-1 with TRBJ2-2; tentative D call: TRBD2 (6 bases). CDR3 size: 12 residues. The germline V and J ends were trimmed by 4 bases and 7 bases, with 7 bases remaining between them. CDR1 and CDR2 (germline): WNHNN, SYGVQD (reference sequence). DNA of the CDR3: TGCGCCAGCAGTGCGGGGGACGGGGAGCTGTTTTTT. Its protein is CASSAGDGELFF.

The chain uses TRBV7-3 and TRBJ1-1; D gene ambiguous. The length of the CDR3 is 13 residues. The germline gives CDR1 SGHTA, CDR2 FQGTGA. Deletions cut 5 bases from V and 5 bases from J, with 12 bases between. CDR3 in DNA: TGTGCCAGCAGCCCCACCACAAGGACTGAAGCTTTCTTT. The encoded protein is CASSPTTRTEAFF. Full variable domain (outside the CDR3, taken from reference TRBV7-3 and TRBJ1-1): GAGVSQTPSNKVTEKGKYVELRCDPISGHTALYWYRQSLGQGPEFLIYFQGTGAADDSGLPNDRFFAVRPEGSVSTLKIQRTERGDSAVYLCASSPTTRTEAFFGQGTRLTVV.

V usage is TRBV11-2 and J usage is TRBJ2-1; no firm D call. This CDR3 is built from 14 residues. Germline V CDR1 and CDR2: SGHAT, FQNNGV. V lost 0 bases and J lost 9, with 12 bases in between. CDR3 nucleotides: TGTGCCAGCAGCTTAGAAGGATTCAGTGTTGAGCAGTTCTTC. It yields the protein CASSLEGFSVEQFF.

This chain joins TRBV10-3 and TRBJ2-2, with D perhaps matching TRBD2 (7 bases). This CDR3 has 15 amino acids. The germline V gene encodes CDR1 ENHRY and CDR2 SYGVKD. Trimming took off 6 bases at V and 4 bases at J, with 15 bases between the two ends. The CDR3 DNA reads as TGTGCCATCAGCGGGGGCGGGGGACTCACCGGGGAGCTGTTTTTT. As protein: CAISGGGGLTGELFF.

This chain's CDR3 is CASSTRQGDTDTQYF. CDR3 sequence (DNA): TGTGCCAGCAGCACCCGACAGGGGGACACAGATACGCAGTATTTT. The V gene is TRBV7-8, the J gene TRBJ2-3, with 9 bases lining up with TRBD1. Per germline, CDR1 SGHVS and CDR2 FQNEAQ. V dropped 5 bases and J dropped 2; count of bases not matched to a gene: 5. The CDR3 spans 15 residues.

The chain carries TRBV28 and TRBJ1-4; 7 positions match TRBD1. The V gene's germline CDR1 is MDHEN and CDR2 SYDVKM. This CDR3 contains 14 residues. The ends lost 6 bases at V and 7 bases at J; junction bases unmatched: 8. The CDR3 coding sequence is TGTGCCAGCAGCCAAAGACAGGGAGGTGAAAAACTGTTTTTT. This sequence encodes CASSQRQGGEKLFF.

This clone was counted between two and nine times. This chain joins TRBV30 and TRBJ2-7, with D uncertain. Germline CDR1 and CDR2: GTSNPN and SVGIG (reference sequence). Trimming left V 0 bases short and J 5 bases short, with 11 bases between. This CDR3 spans 13 amino acids. The CDR3 region has the DNA TGTGCCTGGAGTGTAAACCCTTGGGACGAGCAGTACTTC. This gives the protein CAWSVNPWDEQYF.

This clone occurred a few times. This chain connects TRBV7-2 to TRBJ1-1, with a weak D call TRBD1 (5 bases). V was pared by 5 bases and J by 4 bases, with 17 bases between. The germline V gene has CDR1 SGHTA and CDR2 FQGNSA. The CDR3 covers 15 residues. CDR3 residues: CASSPSPRVVTEAFF. In nucleotides, the CDR3 is TGTGCCAGCAGCCCAAGTCCCAGGGTTGTCACTGAAGCTTTCTTT.

The chain is built from TRBV27 and TRBJ1-5; TRBD1 is a possible D gene (6 bases). This CDR3 contains 16 residues. CDR1 is MNHEY and CDR2 is SMNVEV in the germline V gene (reference sequence). V was shortened by 5 bases and J by 3 bases, with 17 bases between the two germline ends. The CDR3 nucleotides read TGTGCCAGCAGTCCCCTGGGGGGCTCTTTCAATCAGCCCCAGCATTTT. It is translated as CASSPLGGSFNQPQHF.

This clone was detected only once. The chain couples TRBV11-3 to TRBJ2-1; 11 nucleotides align to TRBD2. CDR3 size: 16 residues. Germline V gene data show CDR1 as SGHNT and CDR2 as YENEEA. Trimming at V came to 6 bases and at J to 5 bases, leaving 9 bases not matched to a gene. The CDR3 DNA follows: TGTGCCAGCAGGCAGGGGACTAGCGGCCCCCACAATGAGCAGTTCTTC. It codes for CASRQGTSGPHNEQFF.

This clone occurred once. This rearrangement joins TRBV29-1 to TRBJ2-1; D possibly uses TRBD1 or TRBD2 (6 bases each). V was pared by 6 bases and J by 7 bases, with 16 bases between. The CDR3 runs 13 residues. The germline V gene encodes CDR1 SQVTM and CDR2 ANQGSEA. Written as DNA, the CDR3 is TGCAGCGTGAACAGGGACTTGGGAAATGAGCAGTTCTTC. Translating gives CSVNRDLGNEQFF.